This note documents a single TCR beta chain sequence. Germline V gene lookup returns CDR1 MNHNS and CDR2 SASEGT. Trimming pared 3 bases from V and 8 bases from J, leaving 13 bases between. The CDR3 is made up of 13 amino acids. These data are taken from a study of blood T cell repertoires in COVID-19. The overall study: Nucleic acid was either cDNA or gDNA, and it came from T cells, B-cell-depleted T cells, or PBMCs.

Sequencing used immunoSEQ multiplex PCR; TCRdb keeps in-frame clones, though not all of them. The sample has roughly 200,000 clones, 75% to 90% seen once. Recovery meant two consecutive negative NP/OP PCR tests, professional clearance, or resolved symptoms. Sequences were obtained from PBMCs or T cells enriched from blood (not recorded which). The receptor was isolated from a middle-aged man who had recovered from COVID-19. The chain joins TRBV6-1 to TRBJ1-2, with D possibly TRBD1 on 5 matching bases. The DNA of the CDR3 is TGTGCCAGCAGTGATATTCAGGGAAGGGGCTACACCTTC. Translated: CASSDIQGRGYTF.